This TCR beta chain was identified in a study of CD8 T cells in ankylosing spondylitis (dated by TCRdb to about 2017). Regarding the research as a whole: To find TCR variants linked to disease, the study profiled T cell receptor beta repertoires in ankylosing spondylitis patients and healthy donors. In total, the full study cohort was made up of some 100 healthy donors and 25 to 30 ankylosing spondylitis patients. Peripheral blood samples were taken, and synovial fluid was additionally collected from ankylosing spondylitis patients.

The data were produced on an Illumina HiSeq 2500. Quantitative 5'-RACE with molecular barcodes was the method used to prepare the TCR beta libraries. The authors' analysis ran thus. A new computational method, built on a probabilistic model of VDJ rearrangement, was used to identify disease-linked TCR variants. TCRdb reworked the public reads: Q25 trimming with fastp, MiXCR clone assembly, productive beta chains retained. Rows are combined by CDR3 protein, so each entry shows the most common genes and DNA. The V and J calls reflect TCRdb's pipeline rather than the authors' work. Here the sample has roughly 68,000 distinct CDR3 sequences; 6.2% occur a single time. The ten largest account for about 5% of the sample. V loses 1 base, J loses 8 bases, and the germline ends lie 12 bases apart. CDR1 and CDR2 are drawn from the germline V gene: SGHTA, FQGNSA. From the cysteine up to the phenylalanine, the CDR3 has a length of 14 residues. Kept here is only the CDR3 DNA, which spans 42 bases and is read in frame from base 1.

This clonotype was seen repeatedly, ten times or more. Its antigen remains undetermined. Per-base qualities were not stored, and no clone one base away is much larger. Study-wide findings and limitations: A TCR beta motif made up of under ten highly homologous amino acid variants appeared to be characteristic of blood from ankylosing spondylitis patients. Some motif variants had previously been reported in the synovial fluid and blood of reactive arthritis patients, which suggests shared mechanisms of disease initiation. The disease-linked clones were reported to be significantly enriched in matched synovial fluid samples from ankylosing spondylitis patients. The disease-linked clones had a CD8+ phenotype and were found at relatively low frequencies in peripheral blood.

For each ankylosing spondylitis patient, the synovial fluid sample was matched to a blood sample from that same patient. This receptor was obtained from a male donor with ankylosing spondylitis. This chain is built from TRBV7-2 and TRBJ2-1; no D gene call is confident. Sequencing was done on a sample of synovial fluid, either unsorted or a sorted T cell fraction (not recorded which). This receptor carries the CDR3 CASSLGGSRHEQFF. The DNA sequence is as follows: TGTGCCAGCAGCTTAGGAGGTAGCAGGCATGAGCAGTTCTTC.